The next 18 T cell receptor beta chains were all read from a single sample in a study of T cells in Graves' hyperthyroidism and ophthalmopathy. What was amplified from RNA transcripts were TCR beta CDR3 regions. Carried out on the TCR CDR3, a first-round RT-PCR used the HTBI primer set. TCRdb re-analysed the multiplex PCR reads in MiXCR, keeping a single row per CDR3 protein. Of 640,000 or so distinct CDR3 sequences listed, 14% to 15% are singletons. The sample was blood. The receptors originated from a middle-aged woman with Graves' ophthalmopathy.

This clonotype was picked up many times. The rearrangement links TRBV6-5 to TRBJ1-2; 7 nucleotides align to TRBD1. The J segment lost 0 bases and the V segment lost 7 bases, leaving 8 bases of the junction unmatched. CDR3 length equals 15 residues. Germline V gives CDR1 MNHEY, CDR2 SVGAGI. CDR3 in DNA: TGTGCCAGCACATTGGACAGGATGGCTAACTATGGCTACACCTTC. Amino acid sequence: CASTLDRMANYGYTF.

In this sample, this clonotype turned up many times. This sequence joins TRBV6-2 or TRBV6-3 and TRBJ2-5; 10 nucleotides align to TRBD1. CDR3 length equals 15 residues. V lost 0 bases, J lost 5 bases, and 3 bases stayed unmatched. Looked up from germline, CDR1 is MNHEY and CDR2 is SVGEGT. CDR3 coding DNA: TGTGCCAGCAGTTACTCGACAGGGGGCTGGGAGACCCAGTACTTC. Translation: CASSYSTGGWETQYF.

This clonotype was observed at least ten times. This chain connects TRBV19 to TRBJ1-2; 7 positions agree with TRBD1. The CDR3 is 13 amino acids. Germline V gene data show CDR1 as LNHDA and CDR2 as SQIVND (reference sequence). With 7 bases clipped from V and 8 bases from J, the junction kept 10 bases outside the gene matches. CDR3 residues: CASTSQGQRGYTF. In nucleotides, the CDR3 is TGTGCCAGTACCTCACAGGGGCAACGAGGCTACACCTTC.

The V call is TRBV7-2, the J call TRBJ2-5; the D gene is possibly TRBD1 (7 bases). In germline, CDR1 is SGHTA, CDR2 FQGNSA. This CDR3 contains 15 residues. Trimming removed 1 base at V and 9 bases at J, with 18 bases between. The CDR3 reads CASSLVGPTGRPQYF. CDR3 nucleotide sequence: TGTGCCAGCAGCTTAGTGGGCCCGACAGGGAGGCCCCAGTACTTC.

This clonotype has a handful of counts. The rearrangement joins TRBV5-8 to TRBJ1-1; D ambiguous. In germline, CDR1 is SGHTS, CDR2 YDEGEE. Deletions cut 0 bases from V and 7 bases from J, with 4 bases between. The CDR3 consists of 11 residues. CDR3 loop: CASSLDGEAFF. In DNA, the CDR3 is TGTGCCAGCAGCTTGGATGGTGAAGCTTTCTTT.

This clonotype was detected many times. The chain recombines TRBV5-1 with TRBJ1-1, with D unresolved. This CDR3 has 16 amino acids. V shed 0 bases and J shed 4 bases, with 16 bases lying between them. The germline CDR1 and CDR2 sequences are SGHRS and YFSETQ. The CDR3 coding sequence is TGCGCCAGCAGCTTGGAAGGCCCCGCTGAGGGCACTGAAGCTTTCTTT. It is translated as CASSLEGPAEGTEAFF. The entire variable domain, with the rest obtained from reference TRBV5-1 and TRBJ1-1, is as follows: KAGVTQTPRYLIKTRGQQVTLSCSPISGHRSVSWYQQTPGQGLQFLFEYFSETQRNKGNFPGRFSGRQFSNSRSEMNVSTLELGDSALYLCASSLEGPAEGTEAFFGQGTRLTVV.

This clonotype was seen many times. The CDR3 nucleotides read TGTGCCAGCAGTTACTCGGCGGGTCGGGGCCAGCCCCAGCATTTT. Its translation is CASSYSAGRGQPQHF. The genes are TRBV6-5 and TRBJ1-5; a possible D gene is TRBD1 (5 bases). With 0 bases removed from V and 7 bases from J, the gap between germline ends came to 13 bases. This CDR3 spans 15 amino acids. The germline gives CDR1 MNHEY, CDR2 SVGAGI.

Many counts were recorded for this clonotype. This sequence joins TRBV20-1 and TRBJ1-3; D uncertain. The CDR3 has 13 amino acids. Germline V gives CDR1 DFQATT, CDR2 SNEGSKA (reference sequence). Trimming pared 3 bases from V and 0 bases from J, leaving 6 bases between. CDR3 in amino acids: CSASGSSGNTIYF. The CDR3 bases are TGCAGTGCTAGTGGGAGCTCTGGAAACACCATATATTTT.

The sample holds many counts of this clonotype. The chain employs TRBV12-3 or TRBV12-4 and TRBJ2-2; TRBD2 agrees at 7 bases. This CDR3 has 17 residues. Trimming at V came to 10 bases and at J to 6 bases, leaving 20 bases not matched to a gene. The CDR3: CATPSIGRVEYAGELFF. CDR3 sequence (DNA): TGTGCCACCCCCTCAATAGGGAGGGTTGAATACGCCGGGGAGCTGTTTTTT.

This rearrangement joins TRBV12-3 or TRBV12-4 to TRBJ2-7; the D is unclear. CDR3 length equals 14 residues. V was trimmed by 1 base and J by 5 bases, leaving 12 bases between them. The CDR3 DNA reads as TGTGCCAGCAGTTTAGGAACCTTCCTAAACGAGCAGTACTTC. It is translated as CASSLGTFLNEQYF.

This clonotype was detected a few times. V and J are TRBV4-2 and TRBJ2-3; TRBD2 matches at 12 bases. Per germline, CDR1 LGHNA and CDR2 YNFKEQ. The CDR3 contains 18 residues. Trimming cost V 0 bases and J 3 bases; bases outside gene matches: 7. The CDR3 spells CASSQDPLAGGRTDTQYF. The CDR3 nucleotides read TGTGCCAGCAGCCAAGACCCCCTAGCGGGAGGGCGTACAGATACGCAGTATTTT.

In its sample, this clonotype was seen many times. The chain links TRBV6-1 to TRBJ2-7; 10 positions agree with TRBD2. With 1 base clipped from V and 5 bases from J, the junction kept 2 bases outside the gene matches. Germline CDR1 MNHNS, CDR2 SASEGT. The CDR3 spans 14 residues. The CDR3: CASSEGTSGNEQYF. CDR3 sequence (DNA): TGTGCCAGCAGTGAAGGGACTAGCGGAAACGAGCAGTACTTC.

This clonotype was found a few times. The chain recombines TRBV9 with TRBJ1-3; perhaps TRBD1 as D (5 bases). CDR1 and CDR2 (germline): SGDLS, YYNGEE. The V and J ends lost 2 bases and 0 bases respectively, with 9 bases between them. CDR3 size: 15 residues. CDR3 nucleotides: TGTGCCAGCAGCGTTCAGGGTTACTCTGGAAACACCATATATTTT. Protein product: CASSVQGYSGNTIYF.

This clonotype was counted ten times or more. The CDR3 loop reads CASSLTTSYGYTF. For the CDR3, the DNA is TGTGCCAGTAGTCTGACGACGAGCTATGGCTACACCTTC. J is TRBJ1-2 and V is TRBV19; D ambiguous. V lost 5 bases, J lost 4 bases, and 11 bases lay in between. The germline V gene has CDR1 LNHDA and CDR2 SQIVND (reference sequence). This CDR3 has 13 amino acids.

In this sample, this clonotype turned up a few times. The germline gene is not matched at one end of the junction; a read error may be the cause. The rearrangement uses TRBV3-1 and TRBJ2-2; 11 nucleotides agree with TRBD2. Germline assignment: CDR1 LGHDT and CDR2 YNNKEL (reference sequence). The CDR3 loop spans 16 amino acids. In DNA, the CDR3 is TGTGCCAGCATCTTTTCGGGACTAGCGGCCACCGGAGAGCTGTTTTTT. This translates into CASIFSGLAATGELFF.

With regard to this clonotype: This CDR3 is missing its conserved last phenylalanine or tryptophan, likely due to a read error. V is TRBV20-1 and J is TRBJ1-2, with 12 nucleotides matching TRBD1. Germline V gene lookup returns CDR1 DFQATT and CDR2 SNEGSKA (reference sequence). This CDR3 spans 18 amino acids. The junction had 15 bases not matched to a gene; V was cut back by 6 bases and J by 1 base. The CDR3 spells CSAPPGGQGAPFNYGYTS. The DNA of the CDR3 is TGCAGTGCGCCTCCGGGGGGACAGGGGGCTCCTTTTAACTATGGCTACACCTCC.

This clonotype occurred a few times. J is TRBJ2-5 and V is TRBV4-1; 8 nucleotides line up with TRBD2. CDR1 and CDR2 from the germline V gene are MGHRA and YSYEKL. The J segment lost 5 bases and the V segment lost 8 bases, leaving 10 bases of the junction unmatched. The CDR3 totals 14 residues. The CDR3: CASRTGGGEETQYF. The CDR3 DNA reads as TGCGCCAGCCGCACCGGGGGGGGGGAGGAGACCCAGTACTTC.

The chain carries TRBV27 and TRBJ2-2; D is possibly TRBD2 (6 bases). This CDR3 is 17 amino acids long. V lost 5 bases, J lost 4 bases, and 20 bases lay in between. CDR1 MNHEY and CDR2 SMNVEV come from the germline V gene (reference sequence). CDR3: CASSTTGEQAGTGELFF. The CDR3 DNA is TGTGCCAGCAGTACGACCGGGGAGCAAGCGGGCACCGGGGAGCTGTTTTTT.